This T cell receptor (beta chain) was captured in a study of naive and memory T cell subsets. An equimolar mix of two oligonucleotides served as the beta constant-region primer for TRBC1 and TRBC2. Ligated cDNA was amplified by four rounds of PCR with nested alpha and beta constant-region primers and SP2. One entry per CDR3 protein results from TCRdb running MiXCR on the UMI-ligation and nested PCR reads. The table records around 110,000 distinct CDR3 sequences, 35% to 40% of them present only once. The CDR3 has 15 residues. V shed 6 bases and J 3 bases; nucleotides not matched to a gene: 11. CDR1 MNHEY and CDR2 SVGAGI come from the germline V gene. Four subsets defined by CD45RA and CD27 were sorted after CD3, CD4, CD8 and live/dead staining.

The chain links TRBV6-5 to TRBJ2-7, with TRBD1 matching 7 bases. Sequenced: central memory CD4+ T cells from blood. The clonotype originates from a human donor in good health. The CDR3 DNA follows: TGTGCCAGCAGGGATTACAGGGGTCTCAGCTACGAGCAGTACTTC. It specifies CASRDYRGLSYEQYF.